The 16 T cell receptor beta chains presented below share a single source sample, sequenced in a study of blood T cell repertoires in COVID-19. TCRdb's copy holds only in-frame clones and misses some; the assay was immunoSEQ multiplex PCR. The profile shows about 170,000 clones, 80% to 85% of them singletons. The sequenced material came from peripheral blood. The source of these receptors is a human donor with acute or convalescent COVID-19. The donor label of this sample is uncertain.

The chain carries TRBV3-1 (or the pseudogene TRBV3-2) and TRBJ1-3; D unclear. Trimming removed 3 bases at V and 0 bases at J, with 12 bases between. Looked up from germline, CDR1 is LGHDT and CDR2 is YNNKEL (reference sequence). The CDR3 has 16 residues. CDR3 sequence reads: CASSQTSPGSGNTIYF. CDR3 DNA: TGTGCCAGCAGCCAGACTTCGCCTGGCTCTGGAAACACCATATATTTT.

Only one count was recorded for this clone. The rearrangement links TRBV3-1 (or the pseudogene TRBV3-2) to TRBJ1-2, with D tentatively TRBD1 (5 bases). V was pared by 0 bases and J by 7 bases, with 12 bases between. The CDR3 has 14 amino acids. The germline V gene has CDR1 LGHDT and CDR2 YNNKEL (reference sequence). The CDR3 loop is CASSQEGRVGGYTF. The CDR3 DNA is TGTGCCAGCAGCCAAGAGGGCAGGGTAGGTGGCTACACCTTC.

The rearrangement joins TRBV2 to TRBJ1-2; a weak D match, TRBD1 (5 bases). V shed 4 bases and J shed 7 bases, with 10 bases lying between them. Germline V gives CDR1 SNHLY, CDR2 FYNNEI. The CDR3 covers 12 residues. The CDR3 region is CASSAPQGGYTF. The CDR3 bases are TGTGCCAGCAGTGCCCCCCAGGGTGGCTACACCTTC.

As to this clone: Within the sample, other DNA sequences also encode this same CDR3. The V and J genes are TRBV5-1 and TRBJ2-5, with D tentatively TRBD2 (6 bases). The CDR3 runs to 13 residues. Germline V CDR1 and CDR2: SGHRS, YFSETQ. V shed 4 bases and J shed 0 bases, with 7 bases lying between them. CDR3 nucleotide sequence: TGCGCCAGCAGCCGGGACTACCAAGAGACCCAGTACTTC. Its translation is CASSRDYQETQYF.

The V and J genes are TRBV6-5 and TRBJ1-1; no clear D gene. The CDR3 has 13 amino acids. Trimming removed 7 bases at V and 1 base at J, with 10 bases between. Germline CDR1 MNHEY, CDR2 SVGAGI. CDR3 sequence (DNA): TGTGCCAGCACCCTGGAGCAGAACACTGAAGCTTTCTTT. Encoded protein: CASTLEQNTEAFF.

Written as DNA, the CDR3 is TGTGCCAGCAGTGATGGGGGGAGTAACTACGAGCAGTACTTC. This translates into CASSDGGSNYEQYF. The chain links TRBV2 to TRBJ2-7, with a tentative D call TRBD2 (6 bases). The V end was cut by 3 bases, the J end by 3 bases, with 12 bases between. Germline CDR1 SNHLY, CDR2 FYNNEI. The CDR3 is 14 residues long.

The chain recombines TRBV25-1 with TRBJ1-5; TRBD1 might be the D (6 bases). The germline V gene encodes CDR1 MGHDK and CDR2 SYGVNS. CDR3 length: 13 residues. Trimming removed 6 bases at V and 4 bases at J, with 10 bases between. The CDR3 sequence: CASSLGQNQPQHF. CDR3 bases: TGTGCCAGCAGCTTAGGACAGAATCAGCCCCAGCATTTT.

The chain employs TRBV5-1 and TRBJ1-1; no clear D gene. V lost 4 bases, J lost 0 bases, and 13 bases lay in between. CDR1 is SGHRS and CDR2 is YFSETQ in the germline V gene. This CDR3 region has 15 residues. The CDR3 spells CASSPAGSLNTEAFF. The CDR3 DNA is TGCGCCAGCAGCCCGGCGGGCAGTCTGAACACTGAAGCTTTCTTT. The whole variable domain, filled in from reference TRBV5-1 and TRBJ1-1, reads KAGVTQTPRYLIKTRGQQVTLSCSPISGHRSVSWYQQTPGQGLQFLFEYFSETQRNKGNFPGRFSGRQFSNSRSEMNVSTLELGDSALYLCASSPAGSLNTEAFFGQGTRLTVV.

This chain links TRBV5-6 with TRBJ1-6; D is possibly TRBD1 (6 bases). Germline V lookup: CDR1 SGHDT, CDR2 YYEEEE. Between the trimmed V and J ends, which lost 0 bases and 10 bases, there was a span of 11 bases. The CDR3 is made up of 14 amino acids. The CDR3 DNA follows: TGTGCCAGCAGCTTGGGGGACAAAGGGTCACCCCTCCACTTT. Protein: CASSLGDKGSPLHF.

CDR3 nucleotide sequence: TGTGCCAGTAGTGTGGGCGCAGGGGGCAATCAGCCCCAGCATTTT. This translates into CASSVGAGGNQPQHF. The rearrangement links TRBV19 to TRBJ1-5, with D tentatively TRBD1 (6 bases). The CDR3 loop spans 15 amino acids. Trimming left V 5 bases short and J 2 bases short, with 13 bases between. The germline V gene encodes CDR1 LNHDA and CDR2 SQIVND (reference sequence).

The chain uses TRBV7-2 and TRBJ1-2; TRBD1 is a possible D gene (5 bases). This CDR3 has 14 amino acids. Germline assignment: CDR1 SGHTA and CDR2 FQGNSA. The V gene lost 5 bases and the J gene lost 1 base, with 11 bases spanning the gap. Written as DNA, the CDR3 is TGTGCCAGCAGCGACATCGGGGGTAACTATGGCTACACCTTC. It translates to CASSDIGGNYGYTF.

The rearrangement joins TRBV30 to TRBJ1-1, with a possible D match to TRBD1 (6 bases). Germline CDR1 GTSNPN, CDR2 SVGIG (reference sequence). The length of the CDR3 is 16 residues. Trimming took 1 base from V and 0 from J, leaving 15 bases between them. DNA of the CDR3: TGTGCCTGGAGTGCTCGGACAGTGATCATGAACACTGAAGCTTTCTTT. Translation gives CAWSARTVIMNTEAFF.

The chain has TRBV6-5 and TRBJ2-7; TRBD1 matches at 11 bases. Trimming removed 7 bases from V and 3 bases from J; junction bases left unmatched: 8. CDR3 length: 15 amino acids. Germline CDR1 is MNHEY and CDR2 is SVGAGI. In DNA form, the CDR3 reads TGTGCCAGCACTTCGAGGACAGGGGGCAACTACGAGCAGTACTTC. Translation gives CASTSRTGGNYEQYF.

The chain has TRBV5-1 and TRBJ2-7; 8 bases fit TRBD2. Germline V gene lookup returns CDR1 SGHRS and CDR2 YFSETQ. The CDR3 totals 14 residues. Trimming removed 4 bases from V and 6 bases from J; junction bases left unmatched: 9. The CDR3 DNA is TGCGCCAGCAGCGCCGGACGGGAGGGCCTCGAGCAGTACTTC. It translates to CASSAGREGLEQYF.

This clone was counted once. This chain joins TRBV19 and TRBJ1-4; tentative D call: TRBD1 (6 bases). Trimming cost V 2 bases and J 2 bases, with 6 bases left between them. In germline, CDR1 is LNHDA, CDR2 SQIVND (reference sequence). CDR3 length equals 14 residues. The CDR3 DNA reads as TGTGCCAGTAGTATACAGGGGACTAATGAAAAACTGTTTTTT. Protein: CASSIQGTNEKLFF.

The J gene is TRBJ1-2, the V gene TRBV6-6; 7 bases align to TRBD1. CDR3 length: 16 residues. With V trimmed by 0 bases and J by 8 bases, 12 bases remained unmatched. Germline V gene lookup returns CDR1 MNHNY and CDR2 SVGAGI (reference sequence). The CDR3 bases are TGTGCCAGCAGTTACTCCTTTCGGACAGGAAATCAAGGCTACACCTTC. This encodes CASSYSFRTGNQGYTF.